This T cell receptor beta chain was recorded in a study of blood T cell repertoires in COVID-19. Recruits, aged roughly 18 to 95 years, lived in 20 to 30 US areas. After removal of 5 bases from V and 4 bases from J, the junction contained 8 bases not matched to a gene. The CDR3 sequence is 17 residues long. Germline CDR1 reads KGHSH; CDR2 reads LQKENI. This clone has more than one count but fewer than ten. The method was immunoSEQ multiplex PCR; TCRdb's version includes in-frame clones alone and lacks a portion of them. The repertoire consists of hundreds of thousands of clones, with just under 90% occurring once and the leading ten covering around 1.3%.

The chain is built from TRBV18 and TRBJ2-2, with 12 positions matching TRBD1. This clonotype was obtained from a man aged 25-45 years who had recovered from COVID-19. Material: PBMCs or T cells enriched from blood (not recorded which). CDR3 DNA: TGTGCCAGCTCAGCCCGGGACAGGGGGCTGGGCACCGGGGAGCTGTTTTTT. Translated, it gives CASSARDRGLGTGELFF.